This TCR beta chain was obtained from a study of T cell changes during pregnancy in multiple sclerosis. Germline V gene sequence: CDR1 SNHLY, CDR2 FYNNEI. The CDR3 runs to 13 residues. J lost 7 bases, V lost 8 bases, and 5 bases had no gene match. Repertoires were generated with immunoSEQ multiplex PCR, while TCRdb's copy carries only in-frame clones and drops some. The repertoire holds tens of thousands of clones, with more than 90% as singletons. The rearrangement joins TRBV2 to TRBJ1-6; 7 bases map to TRBD1. The source of this sequence is a female donor with multiple sclerosis, enrolled in a pregnancy study. The sequenced sample was CD8+ T cells from peripheral blood mononuclear cells, obtained after pregnancy. CDR3 amino acids: CASFGTENSPLHF. CDR3 sequence (DNA): TGTGCCAGCTTTGGGACAGAAAATTCACCCCTCCACTTT. The variable domain in full, completed from reference TRBV2 and TRBJ1-6, reads EPEVTQTPSHQVTQMGQEVILRCVPISNHLYFYWYRQILGQKVEFLVSFYNNEISEKSEIFDDQFSVERPDGSNFTLKIRSTKLEDSAMYFCASFGTENSPLHFGNGTRLTVT.